This T cell receptor beta chain stems from a study of OX40 agonist ivuxolimab in advanced cancers. For the study at large: Patients enrolled in dose escalation were diagnosed with hepatocellular carcinoma, melanoma, renal cell or head and neck cancer.

Measured with immunoSEQ multiplex PCR; TCRdb has only the in-frame clones, and not every one. The repertoire holds some 100,000 clones, with 89% as singletons. V lost 4 bases and J lost 6, with 13 bases in between. CDR1 and CDR2 from the germline V gene are SGHRS and YFSETQ. This CDR3 region has 13 residues. This clone was seen more than once but under ten times. The sequence derives from an adult with an advanced solid tumor such as melanoma, head and neck, liver or kidney cancer. This chain uses TRBV5-1 with TRBJ1-2; TRBD1 is a possible D gene (5 bases). Sequencing was performed on CD4+ or CD8+ T cells sorted from blood, taken in a trial of the OX40 agonist ivuxolimab. DNA of the CDR3: TGCGCCAGCAGCCCGGGGACGGCTGATGGCTACACCTTC. This gives the protein CASSPGTADGYTF.